This T cell receptor (beta chain) comes out of a study of blood T cell repertoires in COVID-19. Study-wide background: The origin of the acute and convalescent COVID-19 samples was the United States, Italy and Spain. Nucleic acid was either cDNA or gDNA, and it came from T cells, B-cell-depleted T cells, or PBMCs.

Trimming left V 0 bases short and J 6 bases short, with 13 bases between. Germline loops: CDR1 SGDLS, CDR2 YYNGEE. The length of the CDR3 is 15 residues. Original methodology: Reference gene primer amplification gave estimated nucleated cell counts. This table comes from immunoSEQ multiplex PCR, and its TCRdb copy is limited to in-frame clones, with some not included. That table supplies the V and J calls and clone size; D and trimming were determined from the DNA. The data show about 180,000 clones, 85% to 90% seen once. The sequence came from a man aged 65 to 85 with active or convalescent COVID-19. The rearrangement joins TRBV9 to TRBJ1-5; no clear D gene. Sequencing input: peripheral blood. The CDR3: CASSVGVGHPQPQHF. The CDR3, as DNA: TGTGCCAGCAGCGTAGGAGTTGGGCACCCTCAGCCCCAGCATTTT. The whole variable domain, remainder taken from reference TRBV9 and TRBJ1-5, is DSGVTQTPKHLITATGQRVTLRCSPRSGDLSVYWYQQSLDQGLQFLIQYYNGEERAKGNILERFSAQQFPDLHSELNLSSLELGDSALYFCASSVGVGHPQPQHFGDGTRLSIL.